The 18 T cell receptor beta chains presented below share a single source sample, sequenced in a study of T cell responses to AZD1222 COVID-19 vaccine. Produced via immunoSEQ multiplex PCR; TCRdb's table is partial and in-frame only. The data show some 100,000 clones, about 90% seen once. The material sequenced was peripheral blood, taken on day 0 of AZD1222 vaccination. Receptors originate from an adult in good health.

The chain uses TRBV15 and TRBJ2-3, with TRBD1 matching over 8 bases. This CDR3 has 14 residues. Germline trimming cut 8 bases from V and 3 bases from J; bases unmatched to any gene: 7. Germline CDR1 and CDR2: LNHNV and YYDKDF (reference sequence). The CDR3: CATGSRGQTDTQYF. The CDR3 DNA reads TGTGCCACCGGGTCCAGGGGGCAAACAGATACGCAGTATTTT.

This clone has only a few counts. The genes are TRBV21-1 and TRBJ2-2. TRBV21-1 is given as a pseudogene. The CDR3 consists of 17 residues. The CDR3 sequence: CASSKCPGQPNTGELFF. In nucleotides, the CDR3 is TGTGCCAGCAGCAAATGCCCTGGTCAGCCGAACACCGGGGAGCTGTTTTTT.

V and J are TRBV4-1 and TRBJ1-1, with D possibly TRBD1 on 6 matching bases. Germline CDR1 and CDR2: MGHRA and YSYEKL. CDR3 size: 18 residues. V lost 6 bases and J 0 bases, leaving 23 bases between the germline ends. The CDR3 here is CASRGGVLRKSLNTEAFF. DNA for the CDR3: TGCGCCAGCAGAGGGGGTGTCTTACGGAAAAGTTTGAACACTGAAGCTTTCTTT.

J is TRBJ1-6 and V is TRBV6-5; D gene unclear. V was shortened by 6 bases and J by 9 bases, with 12 bases between the two germline ends. The germline V gene encodes CDR1 MNHEY and CDR2 SVGAGI. This CDR3 spans 13 amino acids. CDR3 coding DNA: TGTGCCAGCAGCCCACCCCCTGGTTCACCCCTCCACTTT. Translated, it gives CASSPPPGSPLHF.

This clone is a singleton in its sample. This chain uses TRBV2 with TRBJ2-7; perhaps TRBD1 as D (5 bases). CDR1 SNHLY and CDR2 FYNNEI come from the germline V gene. With 3 bases removed from V and 3 bases from J, the gap between germline ends came to 6 bases. The CDR3 has 12 residues. The chain's CDR3 is CASSDRDYEQYF. The CDR3, as DNA: TGTGCCAGCAGTGACAGGGACTACGAGCAGTACTTC.

V and J are TRBV6-1 and TRBJ1-2, with a weak D call TRBD1 (5 bases). Germline V gene lookup returns CDR1 MNHNS and CDR2 SASEGT. The germline V and J ends were trimmed by 4 bases and 3 bases, with 18 bases remaining between them. This CDR3 is 16 amino acids long. Here the CDR3 reads CASSANGASAYYGYTF. CDR3 DNA sequence: TGTGCCAGCAGTGCCAATGGGGCATCAGCATACTATGGCTACACCTTC.

This rearrangement joins TRBV5-6 to TRBJ1-1, with a tentative D call TRBD1 (6 bases). V shed 5 bases and J shed 1 base, with 9 bases lying between them. Germline V CDR1 and CDR2: SGHDT, YYEEEE. This CDR3 has 13 residues. Written as DNA, the CDR3 is TGTGCCAGCAGACCGGGACAGAACACTGAAGCTTTCTTT. It yields the protein CASRPGQNTEAFF.

The chain links TRBV2 to TRBJ1-1; D unclear. Germline loops: CDR1 SNHLY, CDR2 FYNNEI. This CDR3 contains 14 residues. V was clipped by 2 bases and J by 3 bases, with 10 bases between them. CDR3 protein: CASSETLDHTEAFF. The CDR3 nucleotides are TGTGCCAGCAGTGAAACCTTGGATCACACTGAAGCTTTCTTT.

The gene calls are TRBV10-3 and TRBJ1-4; D call uncertain. Trimming removed 6 bases at V and 2 bases at J, with 4 bases between. CDR1 is ENHRY, CDR2 SYGVKD, per germline. This CDR3 has 12 amino acids. The CDR3 protein is CAISATNEKLFF. The CDR3 nucleotides read TGTGCCATCAGCGCCACTAATGAAAAACTGTTTTTT.

V gene TRBV5-1 combines with J gene TRBJ2-2; 7 nucleotides agree with TRBD2. V lost 3 bases, J lost 6 bases, and 14 bases stayed unmatched. There are 17 residues in the CDR3. Germline V gene data show CDR1 as SGHRS and CDR2 as YFSETQ. The CDR3 sequence: CASSSPRRENYPGELFF. The CDR3 DNA reads TGCGCCAGCAGCTCGCCGCGGCGGGAGAATTACCCCGGGGAGCTGTTTTTT.

This rearrangement joins TRBV6-5 to TRBJ2-1; tentatively, D is TRBD2 (5 bases). The V end lost 0 bases, the J end lost 6 bases, and 15 bases lay between the germline ends. The CDR3 spans 16 residues. Germline values: CDR1 MNHEY, CDR2 SVGAGI. The CDR3 loop reads CASSYSSEGTLNEQFF. The CDR3 DNA reads as TGTGCCAGCAGTTACTCGAGTGAGGGCACCCTCAATGAGCAGTTCTTC.

The chain links TRBV24-1 to TRBJ1-2; a weak D match, TRBD1 (6 bases). The CDR3 consists of 14 residues. The V gene's germline CDR1 is KGHDR and CDR2 SFDVKD. Deletions cut 9 bases from V and 6 bases from J, with 19 bases between. As DNA, the CDR3 is TGTGCCACCGGGGGACTATCAGGGGCGGATGGCTACACCTTC. Translating gives CATGGLSGADGYTF.

The gene calls are TRBV7-2 and TRBJ2-3, with unresolved D. Trimming left V 2 bases short and J 5 bases short, with 11 bases between. CDR1 is SGHTA, CDR2 FQGNSA, per germline. The CDR3 runs 14 residues. CDR3 protein: CASSLLGLGDTQYF. The CDR3 nucleotides read TGTGCCAGCAGCTTACTCGGGTTGGGAGATACGCAGTATTTT. Together with reference TRBV7-2 and TRBJ2-3, the CDR3 gives the full variable domain: GAGVSQSPSNKVTEKGKDVELRCDPISGHTALYWYRQSLGQGLEFLIYFQGNSAPDKSGLPSDRFSAERTGGSVSTLTIQRTQQEDSAVYLCASSLLGLGDTQYFGPGTRLTVL.

The chain couples TRBV6-1 to TRBJ2-1; 7 nucleotides line up with TRBD1. CDR1 and CDR2 (germline): MNHNS, SASEGT. The CDR3 is 18 amino acids. J gave up 7 bases and V 2 bases, and 17 bases lay outside the gene matches. The CDR3 here is CASSEPPFYRTGRNEQFF. CDR3 nucleotides: TGTGCCAGCAGTGAACCTCCGTTTTATCGGACAGGCCGGAATGAGCAGTTCTTC.

This clone has just one count. This chain connects TRBV7-2 to TRBJ1-6, with D possibly being TRBD1 (6 bases). CDR3 length equals 15 residues. Trimming took off 1 base at V and 8 bases at J, with 12 bases between the two ends. Per the germline V gene, CDR1 is SGHTA and CDR2 is FQGNSA. In nucleotides, the CDR3 is TGTGCCAGCAGCTTAGTTGGGACACTTTATTCACCCCTCCACTTT. As protein: CASSLVGTLYSPLHF.

The V and J genes are TRBV5-8 and TRBJ1-3, with D perhaps TRBD1 (5 bases). This CDR3 has 15 amino acids. Trimming left V 3 bases short and J 0 bases short, with 10 bases between. Germline CDR1 is SGHTS and CDR2 is YDEGEE. The chain's CDR3 is CASSWQGDSGNTIYF. In DNA form, the CDR3 reads TGTGCCAGCAGCTGGCAGGGAGACTCTGGAAACACCATATATTTT.

The chain is built from TRBV29-1 and TRBJ2-7; D is perhaps TRBD1 or TRBD2 (5 bases each). CDR1 is SQVTM and CDR2 is ANQGSEA in the germline V gene. The CDR3 loop spans 13 amino acids. With 6 bases removed from V and 1 base from J, the gap between germline ends came to 13 bases. The CDR3 is CSVRWDRSYEQYF. The CDR3 coding sequence is TGCAGCGTGAGATGGGACCGTTCCTACGAGCAGTACTTC.

The chain links TRBV5-4 to TRBJ1-6; 7 nucleotides match TRBD1. J gave up 0 bases and V 3 bases, and 9 bases lay outside the gene matches. Germline loops: CDR1 SGHNT, CDR2 YYREEE (reference sequence). There are 18 residues in the CDR3. The CDR3 DNA reads as TGTGCCAGCAGCTCCCGGGACAGCCTAGACTCCTATAATTCACCCCTCCACTTT. Protein: CASSSRDSLDSYNSPLHF.